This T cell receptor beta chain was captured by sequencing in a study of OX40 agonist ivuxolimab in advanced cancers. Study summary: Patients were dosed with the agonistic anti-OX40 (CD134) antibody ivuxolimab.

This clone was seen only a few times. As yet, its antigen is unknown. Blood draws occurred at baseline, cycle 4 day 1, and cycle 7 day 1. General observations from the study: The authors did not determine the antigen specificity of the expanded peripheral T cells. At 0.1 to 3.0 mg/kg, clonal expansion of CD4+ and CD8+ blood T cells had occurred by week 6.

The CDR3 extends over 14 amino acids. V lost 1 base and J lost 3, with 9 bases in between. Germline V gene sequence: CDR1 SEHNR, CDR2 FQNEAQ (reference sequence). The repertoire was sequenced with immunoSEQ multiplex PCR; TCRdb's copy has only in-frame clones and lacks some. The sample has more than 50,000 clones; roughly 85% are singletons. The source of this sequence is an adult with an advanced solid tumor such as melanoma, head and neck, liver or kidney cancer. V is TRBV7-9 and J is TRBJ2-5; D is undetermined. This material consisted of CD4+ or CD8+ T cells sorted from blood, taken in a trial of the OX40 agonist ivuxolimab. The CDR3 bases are TGTGCCAGCAGCTTAGATCTCCGGGAAGAGACCCAGTACTTC. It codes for CASSLDLREETQYF.